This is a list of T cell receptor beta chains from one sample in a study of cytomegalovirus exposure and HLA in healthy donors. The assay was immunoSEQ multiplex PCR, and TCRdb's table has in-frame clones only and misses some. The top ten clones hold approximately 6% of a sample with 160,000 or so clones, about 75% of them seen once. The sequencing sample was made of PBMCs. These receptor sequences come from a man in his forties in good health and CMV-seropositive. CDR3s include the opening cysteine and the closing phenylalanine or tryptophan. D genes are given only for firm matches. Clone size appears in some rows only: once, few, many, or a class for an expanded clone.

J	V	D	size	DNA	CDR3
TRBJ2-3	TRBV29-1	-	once	TGCAGCGCCCGAACTGGCGGTTGGGGCACAGATACGCAGTATTTT	CSARTGGWGTDTQYF
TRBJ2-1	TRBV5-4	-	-	TGTGCCAGCAGCTTGGCTGGCGGTAACAATGAGCAGTTCTTC	CASSLAGGNNEQFF
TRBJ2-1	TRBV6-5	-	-	TGTGCCAGCTCGGGAGTCGCCTACAATGAGCAGTTCTTC	CASSGVAYNEQFF
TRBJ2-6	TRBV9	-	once	TGTGCCAGCAGCCCCCGAGGGCAGCCGGGTCCTGGGGCCAACGTCCTGACTTTC	CASSPRGQPGPGANVLTF
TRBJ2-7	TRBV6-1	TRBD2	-	TGTGCCAGCAGTGAAGCGGGACTAGGCGTGGGGAGGCACGGCGAGCAGTACTTC	CASSEAGLGVGRHGEQYF
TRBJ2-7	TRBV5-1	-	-	TGCGCCAGCAGCTTCCGGCGGGATCTCGCAACCCACACCTACGAGCAGTACTTC	CASSFRRDLATHTYEQYF
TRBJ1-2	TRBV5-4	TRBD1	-	TGTGCCAGCAGCTACGGGACAGGGTACTATGGCTACACCTTC	CASSYGTGYYGYTF
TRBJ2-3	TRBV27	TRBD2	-	TGTGCCAGCAGTTTATCCAGCGGGGTTAGCACAGATACGCAGTATTTT	CASSLSSGVSTDTQYF
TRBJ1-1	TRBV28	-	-	TGTGCCAGCAGACCGGGGGGGGTGGGGACTGAAGCTTTCTTT	CASRPGGVGTEAFF
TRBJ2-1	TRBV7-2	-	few	TGTGCCAGCAGTCCATCTCCAACAGCCCTAAATGAGCAGTTCTTC	CASSPSPTALNEQFF
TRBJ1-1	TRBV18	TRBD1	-	TGTGCCAGCTCAACAGGACAGGGAGAAAGGACTGAAGCTTTCTTT	CASSTGQGERTEAFF
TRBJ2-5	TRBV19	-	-	TGTGCCAGTAGTCCCTGGGCGTTGGGTCAAGAGACCCAGTACTTC	CASSPWALGQETQYF
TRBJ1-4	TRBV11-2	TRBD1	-	TGTGCCAGCAGCGCTCCCACCGGGACAGGGGGCGAAAAACTGTTTTTT	CASSAPTGTGGEKLFF